This is a list of T cell receptor beta chains from one sample in a study of blood T cell repertoires in COVID-19. Data came from immunoSEQ multiplex PCR; TCRdb stores just in-frame clones and leaves some out. The sample lists about 80,000 clones, 80% to 85% occurring once. Sequencing was carried out using peripheral blood. Source of these receptors: an older woman with acute or convalescent COVID-19. Each CDR3 is given with its conserved first and last residue. A D gene is named only where the DNA matches it firmly. Not all rows give a size; the values are once, few, many and, for expanded clones, a class.

d_call: NA; clone_size: NA; v_call: TRBV29-1; j_call: TRBJ1-2; cdr3_nt: TGCAGCGTCCAACCCCCGGACAGTAACTATGGCTACACCTTC; cdr3_aa: CSVQPPDSNYGYTF
d_call: NA; clone_size: NA; v_call: TRBV6-1; j_call: TRBJ1-5; cdr3_nt: TGTGCCAGCAGTGAGGGGGCAGGGAATCAGCCCCAGCATTTT; cdr3_aa: CASSEGAGNQPQHF
d_call: NA; clone_size: NA; v_call: TRBV5-4; j_call: TRBJ2-2; cdr3_nt: TGTGCCAGCAGCCGAGGCAGGGGCGGTCCCGGGGAGCTGTTTTTT; cdr3_aa: CASSRGRGGPGELFF
d_call: NA; clone_size: NA; v_call: TRBV2; j_call: TRBJ2-7; cdr3_nt: TGTGCCAGCAGTGAGGACAGCTCCTACGAGCAGTACTTC; cdr3_aa: CASSEDSSYEQYF
d_call: TRBD2; clone_size: NA; v_call: TRBV7-2; j_call: TRBJ2-3; cdr3_nt: TGTGCCAGCAGCTTAGCTACTAGCGGGGATACGCAGTATTTT; cdr3_aa: CASSLATSGDTQYF
d_call: TRBD1; clone_size: NA; v_call: TRBV18; j_call: TRBJ2-2; cdr3_nt: TGTGCCAGCTCACTAAAGACCGGGACAGACACCGGGGAGCTGTTTTTT; cdr3_aa: CASSLKTGTDTGELFF
d_call: NA; clone_size: NA; v_call: TRBV29-1; j_call: TRBJ1-2; cdr3_nt: TGCAGCGTTGAAGATCCATCTCGGGGGGCGCGTGGCTACACCTTC; cdr3_aa: CSVEDPSRGARGYTF
d_call: TRBD1; clone_size: NA; v_call: TRBV5-6; j_call: TRBJ1-2; cdr3_nt: TGTGCCAGCAGCGCGGACAGGAGAACCTATGGCTACACCTTC; cdr3_aa: CASSADRRTYGYTF
d_call: NA; clone_size: NA; v_call: TRBV6-5; j_call: TRBJ2-1; cdr3_nt: TGTGCCAGCAGCTCTGGACTACTTTTGGGGAATGAGCAGTTCTTC; cdr3_aa: CASSSGLLLGNEQFF
d_call: TRBD2; clone_size: NA; v_call: TRBV19; j_call: TRBJ2-1; cdr3_nt: TGTGCCAGTAGGAGAGACCTAGCGGGAGAAGGGAACAATGAGCAGTTCTTC; cdr3_aa: CASRRDLAGEGNNEQFF
d_call: NA; clone_size: NA; v_call: TRBV12-3/TRBV12-4; j_call: TRBJ2-1; cdr3_nt: TGTGCCAGCGGGGGGTCCTACAATGAGCAGTTCTTC; cdr3_aa: CASGGSYNEQFF
d_call: TRBD2; clone_size: NA; v_call: TRBV4-2; j_call: TRBJ2-7; cdr3_nt: TGTGCCAGCAGCCAAGATGGACTAGCGGTCTCCTACGAGCAGTACTTC; cdr3_aa: CASSQDGLAVSYEQYF
d_call: TRBD1; clone_size: once; v_call: TRBV2; j_call: TRBJ1-4; cdr3_nt: TGTGCCAGCACTCTCGACAGGGGGCTTAATGAAAAACTGTTTTTT; cdr3_aa: CASTLDRGLNEKLFF
d_call: TRBD2; clone_size: NA; v_call: TRBV3-1/TRBV3-2; j_call: TRBJ2-1; cdr3_nt: TGTGCCAGCTCGGGACTAGCGGGAGTCTATGAGCAGTTCTTC; cdr3_aa: CASSGLAGVYEQFF
d_call: NA; clone_size: NA; v_call: TRBV2; j_call: TRBJ2-2; cdr3_nt: TGTGCCAGCAGTGGGCAGGCAGCGAACACCGGGGAGCTGTTTTTT; cdr3_aa: CASSGQAANTGELFF
d_call: NA; clone_size: NA; v_call: TRBV7-8; j_call: TRBJ1-6; cdr3_nt: TGTGCCAGCAGCTTAACACCCCTGGGGAGCTCCTATAATTCACCCCTCCACTTT; cdr3_aa: CASSLTPLGSSYNSPLHF
d_call: NA; clone_size: NA; v_call: TRBV15; j_call: TRBJ1-1; cdr3_nt: TGTGCCACCAGCAGGGGCGCAGGGACATCCACTGAAGCTTTCTTT; cdr3_aa: CATSRGAGTSTEAFF
d_call: NA; clone_size: NA; v_call: TRBV29-1; j_call: TRBJ2-5; cdr3_nt: TGCAGCGTGACGATGGGACTTTCTAAAGAGACCCAGTACTTC; cdr3_aa: CSVTMGLSKETQYF
d_call: TRBD1; clone_size: NA; v_call: TRBV30; j_call: TRBJ2-5; cdr3_nt: TGTGCCTGGGACAGGGTGCGAGAGACCCAGTACTTC; cdr3_aa: CAWDRVRETQYF
d_call: TRBD2; clone_size: NA; v_call: TRBV5-1; j_call: TRBJ2-7; cdr3_nt: TGCGCCAGCAGCATAAGAAGCGGGAGGTCCTCCTACGAGCAGTACTTC; cdr3_aa: CASSIRSGRSSYEQYF
d_call: NA; clone_size: few; v_call: TRBV1; j_call: TRBJ2-3; cdr3_nt: TGCACCAGCAGCCAAGTCTTAGGGCGGCTAAGACCCGGGACTAGAGAAACTAGCACAGATACGCAGTATTTT; cdr3_aa: CTSSQVLGRLRPGTRETSTDTQYF
d_call: TRBD2; clone_size: NA; v_call: TRBV7-8; j_call: TRBJ2-1; cdr3_nt: TGTGCCACCGGTTCTAGCGGAGAGTACAATGAGCAGTTCTTC; cdr3_aa: CATGSSGEYNEQFF
d_call: TRBD2; clone_size: NA; v_call: TRBV9; j_call: TRBJ2-1; cdr3_nt: TGTGCCAGCAGCGGCCTTAGCGGGCGCTTTGAGCAGTTCTTC; cdr3_aa: CASSGLSGRFEQFF
d_call: NA; clone_size: NA; v_call: TRBV6-5; j_call: TRBJ1-2; cdr3_nt: TGTGCCAGCAGTTACTCGAGTTTGACTAACTATGGCTACACCTTC; cdr3_aa: CASSYSSLTNYGYTF
d_call: NA; clone_size: once; v_call: TRBV7-9; j_call: TRBJ1-6; cdr3_nt: TGTGCCAGCAGCCAGACAGTTGATAATTCACCCCTCCACTTT; cdr3_aa: CASSQTVDNSPLHF
d_call: TRBD1; clone_size: NA; v_call: TRBV20-1; j_call: TRBJ1-1; cdr3_nt: TGCAGTGCTAGTAAGGGGGCGCCTAACACTGAAGCTTTCTTT; cdr3_aa: CSASKGAPNTEAFF
d_call: NA; clone_size: NA; v_call: TRBV29-1; j_call: TRBJ2-2; cdr3_nt: TGCAGCGTTGAAGTAGTTAACACCGGGGAGCTGTTTTTT; cdr3_aa: CSVEVVNTGELFF